The 10 T cell receptor beta chains presented below share a single source sample, sequenced in a study of cytomegalovirus exposure and HLA in healthy donors. Researchers ran the PCR with 60 Vbeta and 13 Jbeta primers. Clones were sequenced by immunoSEQ multiplex PCR, and TCRdb holds only the in-frame ones, with some missing. The sample contains roughly 54,000 clones, around three quarters of which appear only once. What was sequenced was PBMCs. The receptors were gathered from an older woman in good health and CMV-seropositive.

The rearrangement uses TRBV7-8 and TRBJ1-2, with D perhaps TRBD1 (5 bases). The CDR3 has 13 amino acids. CDR1 is SGHVS, CDR2 FQNEAQ, per germline. V was clipped by 5 bases and J by 8 bases, with 15 bases between them. This chain's CDR3 is CASSLDRTRGYTF. Written as DNA, the CDR3 is TGTGCCAGCAGCCTCGACAGAACGCGGGGCTACACCTTC. Full variable domain (remainder filled in from reference TRBV7-8 and TRBJ1-2): GAGVSQSPRYKVAKRGQDVALRCDPISGHVSLFWYQQALGQGPEFLTYFQNEAQLDKSGLPSDRFFAERPEGSVSTLKIQRTQQEDSAVYLCASSLDRTRGYTFGSGTRLTVV.

This clone was recorded only once. This rearrangement joins TRBV11-2 to TRBJ1-1; possibly TRBD1 for D (5 bases). The CDR3 is made up of 14 amino acids. Per the germline V gene, CDR1 is SGHAT and CDR2 is FQNNGV. Trimming shortened V by 4 bases and J by 4 bases, and 13 bases separated the two germline ends. CDR3 in amino acids: CASSSQGASTEAFF. The CDR3 DNA follows: TGTGCCAGCAGCTCCCAGGGCGCGAGCACTGAAGCTTTCTTT.

The chain recombines TRBV7-6 with TRBJ2-7, with D possibly being TRBD1 (5 bases). V was pared by 5 bases and J by 3 bases, with 11 bases between. Germline V lookup: CDR1 SGHVS, CDR2 FNYEAQ. The length of the CDR3 is 13 residues. The CDR3 loop reads CASSPKDSYEQYF. The DNA of the CDR3 is TGTGCCAGCAGCCCCAAAGACAGCTACGAGCAGTACTTC.

The rearrangement uses TRBV5-1 and TRBJ1-4; D uncertain. This CDR3 contains 14 residues. The V end lost 4 bases, the J end lost 8 bases, and 15 bases lay between the germline ends. Germline V gene data show CDR1 as SGHRS and CDR2 as YFSETQ. The CDR3 coding sequence is TGCGCCAGCAGCCCTGGAACGGGAGCAGAAAAACTGTTTTTT. It encodes CASSPGTGAEKLFF.

The CDR3 region is CASSTTGSQYF. CDR3 bases: TGTGCCAGCAGTACTACAGGGTCGCAGTATTTT. The chain employs TRBV6-5 and TRBJ2-3, with a tentative D call TRBD1 (6 bases). The CDR3 has 11 amino acids. The V end lost 5 bases, the J end lost 10 bases, and 10 bases lay between the germline ends. Germline V lookup: CDR1 MNHEY, CDR2 SVGAGI.

This clone has just a few counts. The gene calls are TRBV19 and TRBJ2-3; 10 nucleotides match TRBD2. The V and J ends lost 5 bases and 4 bases, in that order; junction bases with no gene match: 12. CDR3 length: 17 residues. Germline assignment: CDR1 LNHDA and CDR2 SQIVND (reference sequence). CDR3 loop: CASSPRNLAGVSDTQYF. The CDR3 coding sequence is TGTGCCAGTAGTCCCCGGAACCTAGCGGGGGTTTCAGATACGCAGTATTTT.

This chain links TRBV27 with TRBJ1-5, with no clear D. The CDR3 is made up of 20 amino acids. Germline V gene sequence: CDR1 MNHEY, CDR2 SMNVEV (reference sequence). Trimming took off 6 bases at V and 2 bases at J, with 29 bases between the two ends. The CDR3 region has the DNA TGTGCCAGCAGCCCCGCACCACACAGTACCTACCGTTCTGGCAATCAGCCCCAGCATTTT. Amino acid sequence: CASSPAPHSTYRSGNQPQHF.

This clone came up a few times. The chain combines TRBV7-2 with TRBJ2-2, with 8 bases aligning to TRBD2. J lost 7 bases, V lost 1 base, and 5 bases had no gene match. The CDR3 is 15 residues long. CDR1 is SGHTA and CDR2 is FQGNSA in the germline V gene. CDR3 sequence: CASSLVGGAGGELFF. CDR3 DNA: TGTGCCAGCAGCTTAGTCGGGGGGGCCGGCGGGGAGCTGTTTTTT. The full variable domain, completed using reference TRBV7-2 and TRBJ2-2, is GAGVSQSPSNKVTEKGKDVELRCDPISGHTALYWYRQSLGQGLEFLIYFQGNSAPDKSGLPSDRFSAERTGGSVSTLTIQRTQQEDSAVYLCASSLVGGAGGELFFGEGSRLTVL.

The chain carries TRBV30 and TRBJ1-1, with 7 nucleotides matching TRBD1. With 5 bases clipped from V and 1 base from J, the junction kept 4 bases outside the gene matches. The length of the CDR3 is 13 residues. Germline assignment: CDR1 GTSNPN and CDR2 SVGIG (reference sequence). The CDR3 DNA reads as TGTGCCTGGGAACGGACAGGGAACACTGAAGCTTTCTTT. This encodes CAWERTGNTEAFF.

Worth noting for this clone: One end of the junction varies from germline; a read error may be responsible. The chain links TRBV7-9 to TRBJ2-1; 15 bases fit TRBD2. Germline V gene data show CDR1 as SEHNR and CDR2 as FQNEAQ (reference sequence). CDR3 length: 18 amino acids. The CDR3 sequence: CSSSLKGLAGGSYNEQFF. For the CDR3, the DNA is TGTTCCAGCAGCTTAAAGGGACTAGCGGGGGGATCCTACAATGAGCAGTTCTTC.